Shown below are 8 T cell receptor beta chains from a single sample sequenced in a study of a mutant IDH1 vaccine in newly diagnosed glioma. TCRdb's copy holds only in-frame clones and misses some; the assay was immunoSEQ multiplex PCR. The table has over 50,000 clones, approximately 82% seen once; the top ten hold roughly 3.5%. Their recognized antigens are unknown. Time point indicated: week 5, during vaccination. Mutant IDH1 20-mer peptide, at 300 ug, made up each vaccine dose, with topical imiquimod. The sample consisted of PBMCs, taken from a glioma patient whose treatment included an IDH1 peptide vaccine. The source of these receptors is a man in his thirties or forties with glioma.

The CDR3 loop reads CASSLWRNTGELFF. Written as DNA, the CDR3 is TGTGCCAGCAGTTTATGGCGGAACACCGGGGAGCTGTTTTTT. The chain uses TRBV27 and TRBJ2-2, with no clear D. The germline gives CDR1 MNHEY, CDR2 SMNVEV (reference sequence). This CDR3 has 14 amino acids. V was shortened by 1 base and J by 1 base, with 4 bases between the two germline ends.

The V call is TRBV5-4, the J call TRBJ1-1, with D unresolved. This CDR3 contains 18 residues. The germline V gene encodes CDR1 SGHNT and CDR2 YYREEE (reference sequence). Trimming cost V 0 bases and J 1 base, with 19 bases left between them. The CDR3 nucleotides are TGTGCCAGCAGCTTGGCATTCATGAGTCAGAGGAAGAACACTGAAGCTTTCTTT. Protein: CASSLAFMSQRKNTEAFF.

This clone appeared a few times. This sequence joins TRBV10-2 and TRBJ1-1, with unresolved D. The length of the CDR3 is 15 residues. The germline gives CDR1 WSHSY, CDR2 SAAADI. Trimming shortened V by 2 bases and J by 4 bases, and 14 bases separated the two germline ends. The CDR3 reads CASSERLPRVTEAFF. The CDR3 coding sequence is TGCGCCAGCAGTGAGAGGTTGCCCCGGGTCACTGAAGCTTTCTTT.

The chain joins TRBV7-9 to TRBJ2-1, with D perhaps TRBD1 (5 bases). V lost 6 bases and J lost 10, with 13 bases in between. The CDR3 has 12 amino acids. Germline V gene lookup returns CDR1 SEHNR and CDR2 FQNEAQ (reference sequence). CDR3 bases: TGTGCCAGCAGGTCCCAGGGATTGGAGCAGTTCTTC. This encodes CASRSQGLEQFF.

This clone was seen just once. The rearrangement uses TRBV7-7 and TRBJ2-7; 10 bases agree with TRBD1. The CDR3 has 14 amino acids. The V gene end was trimmed by 5 bases and the J gene end by 2 bases; junction bases not matched to a gene: 3. Germline CDR1 is SSHAT and CDR2 is FNYEAQ (reference sequence). This chain's CDR3 is CASSPGQGTYEQYF. CDR3 DNA: TGTGCCAGCAGCCCGGGACAGGGGACCTACGAGCAGTACTTC.

Regarding this clone: The same CDR3 can be traced to other DNA sequences in this sample. The chain couples TRBV2 to TRBJ2-7; TRBD2 aligns across 9 bases. V lost 9 bases to trimming and J lost 3 bases; unmatched junction nucleotides: 3. This CDR3 is built from 12 residues. Germline lookup yields CDR1 SNHLY and CDR2 FYNNEI. The CDR3 DNA sequence: TGTGCCAGTAAAGCGGGGGGCTACGAGCAGTACTTC. Amino acid sequence: CASKAGGYEQYF.

This clone occurred once. V gene TRBV6-5 combines with J gene TRBJ2-3; 8 nucleotides line up with TRBD2. Germline assignment: CDR1 MNHEY and CDR2 SVGAGI. The CDR3 totals 15 residues. The ends lost 6 bases at V and 0 bases at J; junction bases unmatched: 5. The CDR3, as DNA: TGTGCCAGCAGACCAGCGGGGGATAGCACAGATACGCAGTATTTT. It encodes CASRPAGDSTDTQYF.

This chain connects TRBV16 to TRBJ2-1, with 8 bases matching TRBD2. CDR1 is KGHSY, CDR2 FQNENV, per germline. This CDR3 has 17 amino acids. The ends lost 0 bases at V and 4 bases at J; junction bases unmatched: 8. The CDR3 DNA follows: TGTGCCAGCAGCCAATCTGGAGGCGGGGGGCTGTACAATGAGCAGTTCTTC. Its translation is CASSQSGGGGLYNEQFF.